These 8 T cell receptor beta chains came from one sample sequenced in a study of radiotherapy plus CTLA-4 blockade in lung cancer. Assay used: immunoSEQ multiplex PCR; TCRdb lists only in-frame clones, some missing. The sample has 25,000 to 35,000 clones, 70% to 80% seen once. The material sequenced was peripheral blood, taken from a patient treated with radiotherapy plus ipilimumab. The receptors come from a human donor with non-small cell lung cancer that progressed on radiotherapy plus ipilimumab.

V gene TRBV27 combines with J gene TRBJ2-7; D is unclear. From germline, CDR1 is MNHEY and CDR2 SMNVEV (reference sequence). The length of the CDR3 is 15 residues. The germline V and J ends were trimmed by 5 bases and 0 bases, with 14 bases remaining between them. The chain's CDR3 is CASSPTRKGSYEQYF. The CDR3 bases are TGTGCCAGCAGTCCTACCCGAAAGGGCTCCTACGAGCAGTACTTC.

The chain couples TRBV28 to TRBJ2-1; 9 positions match TRBD1. The ends lost 5 bases at V and 6 bases at J; junction bases unmatched: 8. The CDR3 contains 15 residues. Germline V gene sequence: CDR1 MDHEN, CDR2 SYDVKM. The CDR3, as DNA: TGTGCCAGCAGTCATGACGGACAGGGGAGCAATGAGCAGTTCTTC. This codes for CASSHDGQGSNEQFF.

This clone was observed once. The CDR3 sequence: CASTLTGDEQYF. CDR3 sequence (DNA): TGTGCCAGCACCTTGACAGGGGACGAGCAGTACTTC. The chain carries TRBV6-5 and TRBJ2-7; TRBD1 matches 8 bases. Germline-derived CDR1 and CDR2 are MNHEY and SVGAGI. The CDR3 sequence is 12 residues long. Trimming at V came to 7 bases and at J to 5 bases, leaving 4 bases not matched to a gene.

The rearrangement uses TRBV7-3 and TRBJ2-3; 7 positions agree with TRBD2. CDR1 is SGHTA and CDR2 is FQGTGA in the germline V gene. This CDR3 spans 15 amino acids. With V trimmed by 5 bases and J by 2 bases, 7 bases remained unmatched. The DNA of the CDR3 is TGTGCCAGCAGCGCGACGGGGGGAGACACAGATACGCAGTATTTT. The encoded protein is CASSATGGDTDTQYF.

J is TRBJ1-1 and V is TRBV19, with TRBD1 as a possible D gene (5 bases). The CDR3 covers 13 residues. The germline V gene encodes CDR1 LNHDA and CDR2 SQIVND (reference sequence). Trimming removed 6 bases from V and 4 bases from J, with 12 bases in between. CDR3 sequence (DNA): TGTGCCAGTAGATCGACAGTACCCACTGAAGCTTTCTTT. It codes for CASRSTVPTEAFF.

The CDR3 nucleotides read TGTGCCAGCAGTATTCGGACAGGGTATACAGATACGCAGTATTTT. It yields the protein CASSIRTGYTDTQYF. The gene calls are TRBV28 and TRBJ2-3, with 8 bases identical to TRBD1. The V gene's germline CDR1 is MDHEN and CDR2 SYDVKM. This CDR3 contains 15 residues. The V segment lost 5 bases and the J segment 3 bases; nucleotides outside the gene matches: 7.

The V gene is TRBV6-1, the J gene TRBJ2-5; the match to TRBD2 covers 10 bases. The germline V gene encodes CDR1 MNHNS and CDR2 SASEGT. J gave up 4 bases and V 6 bases, and 8 bases lay outside the gene matches. The CDR3 covers 15 residues. The CDR3 loop is CASRRTSGFLETQYF. The DNA for the CDR3 is TGTGCCAGCAGGCGGACTAGCGGCTTTCTAGAGACCCAGTACTTC.

V is TRBV6-5 and J is TRBJ1-5, with no clear D. Germline V lookup: CDR1 MNHEY, CDR2 SVGAGI. The CDR3 sequence is 15 residues long. Trimming shortened V by 6 bases and J by 4 bases, and 16 bases separated the two germline ends. CDR3 bases: TGTGCCAGCAGCCCCGACGGAGGAGGGAATCAGCCCCAGCATTTT. This encodes CASSPDGGGNQPQHF.